This T cell receptor beta chain was sequenced during a study of technical replicates of blood from a few donors. TCRdb's table, derived via immunoSEQ multiplex PCR, lists solely in-frame clones and lacks some. The data hold over 60,000 clones, with 93% observed a single time. Germline assignment: CDR1 SGHNT and CDR2 YYREEE (reference sequence). The length of the CDR3 is 15 residues. The V gene lost 4 bases and the J gene lost 5 bases, with 16 bases spanning the gap. The sample taken for sequencing was T cells isolated from PBMCs. This TCR came from a human donor in good health. The genes are TRBV5-4 and TRBJ2-1; D might be TRBD2 (6 bases). The CDR3 DNA sequence: TGTGCCAGCAGCCGCCCGGGAGACGGCGACAATGAGCAGTTCTTC. It specifies CASSRPGDGDNEQFF.